This TCR beta chain was found in a study of T cell changes during pregnancy in multiple sclerosis. Germline-derived CDR1 and CDR2 are SGHTA and FQGTGA. This CDR3 comprises 16 residues. Trimming removed 7 bases from V and 0 bases from J; junction bases left unmatched: 7. Generated by immunoSEQ multiplex PCR, the TCRdb table keeps only in-frame clones and is missing some. The sample includes tens of thousands of clones, 89% of them seen just once. This chain connects TRBV7-3 to TRBJ2-2; 8 bases line up with TRBD2. The material was CD4+ T cells from peripheral blood mononuclear cells, obtained in the second trimester of pregnancy. This TCR came from a female donor with multiple sclerosis, enrolled in a pregnancy study. CDR3 nucleotides: TGTGCCAGCACCAAAGCGGGGGCCGCGAACACCGGGGAGCTGTTTTTT. Encoded protein: CASTKAGAANTGELFF.